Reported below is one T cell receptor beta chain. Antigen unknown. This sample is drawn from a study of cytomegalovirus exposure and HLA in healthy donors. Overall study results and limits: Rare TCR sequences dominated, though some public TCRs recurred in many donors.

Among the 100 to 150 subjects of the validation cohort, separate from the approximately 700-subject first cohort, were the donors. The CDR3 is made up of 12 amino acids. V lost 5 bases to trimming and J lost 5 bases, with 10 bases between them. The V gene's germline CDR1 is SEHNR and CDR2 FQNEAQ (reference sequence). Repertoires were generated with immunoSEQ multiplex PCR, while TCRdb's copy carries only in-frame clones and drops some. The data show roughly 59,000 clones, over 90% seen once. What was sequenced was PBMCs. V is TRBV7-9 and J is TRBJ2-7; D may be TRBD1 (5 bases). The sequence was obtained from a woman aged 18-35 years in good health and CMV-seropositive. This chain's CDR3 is CASSPGSNEQYF. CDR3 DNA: TGTGCCAGCAGCCCAGGGTCCAACGAGCAGTACTTC.